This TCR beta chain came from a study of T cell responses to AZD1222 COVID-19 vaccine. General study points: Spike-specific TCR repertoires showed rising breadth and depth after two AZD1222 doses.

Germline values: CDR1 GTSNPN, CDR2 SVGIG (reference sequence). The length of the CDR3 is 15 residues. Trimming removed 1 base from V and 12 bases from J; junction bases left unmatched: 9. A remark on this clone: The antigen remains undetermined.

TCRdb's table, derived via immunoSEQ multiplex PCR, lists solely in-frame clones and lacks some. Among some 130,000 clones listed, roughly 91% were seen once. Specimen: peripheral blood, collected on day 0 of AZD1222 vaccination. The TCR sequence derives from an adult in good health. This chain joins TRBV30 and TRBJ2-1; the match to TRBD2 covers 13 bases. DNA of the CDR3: TGTGCCTGGAGTGCCCTTGGGACTAGCGGGGTGGCGCAGTTCTTC. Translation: CAWSALGTSGVAQFF.